The T cell receptor (beta chain) under discussion was sequenced for a study of early T cells in non-severe SARS-CoV-2 infection. Each CDR3 protein gets one entry after TCRdb re-called the 5' RACE reads with MiXCR. The repertoire holds approximately 40,000 distinct CDR3 sequences, approximately 9.1% seen once, with 12% in the top ten. CDR1 and CDR2 (germline): SGHTA, FQGTGA. V was clipped by 4 bases and J by 3 bases, with 9 bases between them. The CDR3 extends over 13 amino acids. This TCR came from an adult who was a healthcare worker with PCR-confirmed SARS-CoV-2 infection or an uninfected control (not recorded which). The sequenced material came from whole blood. V gene TRBV7-3 combines with J gene TRBJ1-1; no reliable D call. Here the CDR3 DNA reads TGTGCCAGCAGCTGGAGCAAGGACACTGAAGCTTTCTTT. This codes for CASSWSKDTEAFF.